The 10 T cell receptor beta chains listed next were all sequenced from one sample in a study of a mutant IDH1 vaccine in newly diagnosed glioma. Assay used: immunoSEQ multiplex PCR; TCRdb lists only in-frame clones, some missing. The repertoire holds tens of thousands of clones, with more than 85% as singletons. For these TCRs, the target antigens are not known. Sample time point: week 35, safety follow-up. Vaccination used 300 ug of mutant IDH1 20-mer peptide per dose, with topical imiquimod. The source material was PBMCs, sampled from a glioma patient whose treatment included an IDH1 peptide vaccine. These receptor sequences come from a man under 40 with glioma.

The gene calls are TRBV2 and TRBJ2-7, with 9 bases matching TRBD1. The CDR3 contains 13 residues. V was pared by 8 bases and J by 3 bases, with 5 bases of the junction left unmatched. CDR1 is SNHLY and CDR2 is FYNNEI in the germline V gene. CDR3: CASFGTGLYEQYF. The CDR3 region has the DNA TGTGCCAGCTTTGGGACAGGGCTCTACGAGCAGTACTTC.

This clone has only a few counts. V usage is TRBV12-5 and J usage is TRBJ1-2, with D possibly TRBD1 on 5 matching bases. CDR3 size: 14 residues. Trimming left V 0 bases short and J 9 bases short, with 14 bases between. Germline assignment: CDR1 LGHNT and CDR2 FRNRAP. In nucleotides, the CDR3 is TGTGCTAGTGGTTTGGTAGGTGAGGGGCAAAGCTACACCTTC. As protein: CASGLVGEGQSYTF.

The chain employs TRBV7-9 and TRBJ2-1; possible D gene TRBD1, 7 bases. Per germline, CDR1 SEHNR and CDR2 FQNEAQ (reference sequence). This CDR3 contains 12 residues. With 8 bases removed from V and 9 bases from J, the gap between germline ends came to 14 bases. The CDR3 region is CASRQGGSEQFF. The DNA for the CDR3 is TGTGCCAGCCGACAGGGAGGTAGTGAGCAGTTCTTC.

The chain carries TRBV7-9 and TRBJ2-5; D ambiguous. V shed 1 base and J shed 4 bases, with 13 bases lying between them. The germline V gene has CDR1 SEHNR and CDR2 FQNEAQ (reference sequence). The CDR3 covers 15 residues. In DNA, the CDR3 is TGTGCCAGCAGCTTAGGGACGTTCAGACCAGAGACCCAGTACTTC. Its translation is CASSLGTFRPETQYF.

The V gene is TRBV5-1, the J gene TRBJ2-3; D is unresolved. The CDR3 covers 14 residues. The germline V gene encodes CDR1 SGHRS and CDR2 YFSETQ. Trimming shortened V by 0 bases and J by 2 bases, and 7 bases separated the two germline ends. The CDR3 is CASSLAYDTDTQYF. The CDR3 nucleotides are TGCGCCAGCAGCTTGGCCTATGACACAGATACGCAGTATTTT. Combining the CDR3 with reference TRBV5-1 and TRBJ2-3 gives the whole variable domain KAGVTQTPRYLIKTRGQQVTLSCSPISGHRSVSWYQQTPGQGLQFLFEYFSETQRNKGNFPGRFSGRQFSNSRSEMNVSTLELGDSALYLCASSLAYDTDTQYFGPGTRLTVL.

In this sample, this clone turned up once. The chain uses TRBV7-6 and TRBJ2-7; 9 bases line up with TRBD1. The germline V gene has CDR1 SGHVS and CDR2 FNYEAQ. CDR3 length equals 14 residues. The V gene end was trimmed by 5 bases and the J gene end by 6 bases; junction bases not matched to a gene: 8. The CDR3 DNA is TGTGCCAGCAGCGAACCACAGGGGGCTGGCGAGCAGTACTTC. Amino acids: CASSEPQGAGEQYF.

V is TRBV7-6 and J is TRBJ2-7, with TRBD1 identical over 7 bases. The CDR3 contains 16 residues. Germline CDR1 and CDR2: SGHVS and FNYEAQ. After removal of 4 bases from V and 3 bases from J, the junction contained 12 bases not matched to a gene. The CDR3: CASSSLTGTTNYEQYF. As DNA, the CDR3 is TGTGCCAGCAGCTCATTGACAGGGACAACGAACTACGAGCAGTACTTC.

The chain uses TRBV15 and TRBJ2-3; maybe TRBD2 (6 bases). CDR3 length: 16 residues. Germline CDR1 LNHNV, CDR2 YYDKDF (reference sequence). The ends were cut back, 4 bases at V and 5 bases at J, with 19 bases in the middle. The CDR3 nucleotides are TGTGCCACCAGCACCCTTTTGGGACTCGAAGGAGATACGCAGTATTTT. Its translation: CATSTLLGLEGDTQYF.

This CDR3 reads CASSFRGDTQYF. The CDR3 DNA follows: TGTGCCAGCAGTTTCCGGGGAGATACGCAGTATTTT. The V and J genes are TRBV27 and TRBJ2-3, with D maybe TRBD2 (5 bases). Germline loops: CDR1 MNHEY, CDR2 SMNVEV (reference sequence). V was pared by 3 bases and J by 5 bases, with 6 bases between. The CDR3 contains 12 residues.

The chain employs TRBV7-9 and TRBJ2-5; 9 nucleotides align to TRBD1. This CDR3 has 14 residues. Per the germline V gene, CDR1 is SEHNR and CDR2 is FQNEAQ (reference sequence). V gave up 3 bases and J gave up 3 bases; unmatched junction bases: 2. The CDR3 protein is CASSFWTGEETQYF. CDR3 nucleotide sequence: TGTGCCAGCAGCTTTTGGACAGGGGAAGAGACCCAGTACTTC.